This T cell receptor beta chain was sequenced for a study of PD-L1 blockade in urothelial cancer. Turning to the study itself: Bladder-origin urothelial cancer in males covered about 90% of the roughly 30 patients.

Pretreatment and on-treatment samples were taken, numbering 1 to 8 per patient. TCRdb's copy holds only in-frame clones and misses some; the assay was immunoSEQ multiplex PCR. The sample lists tens of thousands of clones, around 86% occurring once. The CDR3 is made up of 15 amino acids. V was pared by 6 bases and J by 0 bases, with 11 bases between. Germline V gives CDR1 SEHNR, CDR2 FQNEAQ (reference sequence). The material sequenced was PBMCs, taken around atezolizumab (anti-PD-L1) treatment. This sequence was found in a man between 60 and 75 years old with urothelial cancer. The chain carries TRBV7-9 and TRBJ1-4, with D possibly matching TRBD1 (6 bases). For the CDR3, the DNA is TGTGCCAGCAGAGGAACAGGGACAACTAATGAAAAACTGTTTTTT. As protein: CASRGTGTTNEKLFF.